These 3 T cell receptor beta chains came from one sample sequenced in a study of T cell responses to AZD1222 COVID-19 vaccine. Only in-frame clones appear in the TCRdb table, and some are missing; sequencing was by immunoSEQ multiplex PCR. Altogether 170,000 or so clones are present, around 88% being singletons, with the ten largest covering approximately 10%. The sample in question was peripheral blood, obtained 28 days after the second AZD1222 dose. These receptors were collected from an adult who received the AZD1222 COVID-19 vaccine.

The CDR3: CASSGDRGHGYGYTF. CDR3 DNA: TGTGCCAGCAGTGGGGACAGGGGGCATGGCTATGGCTACACCTTC. This chain joins TRBV2 and TRBJ1-2, with 12 bases lining up with TRBD1. The CDR3 has 15 amino acids. Germline trimming cut 4 bases from V and 4 bases from J; bases unmatched to any gene: 4. In germline, CDR1 is SNHLY, CDR2 FYNNEI.

J is TRBJ1-4 and V is TRBV27; 11 bases align to TRBD1. This CDR3 region has 14 residues. The V gene end was trimmed by 4 bases and the J gene end by 11 bases; junction bases not matched to a gene: 6. The germline V gene has CDR1 MNHEY and CDR2 SMNVEV (reference sequence). CDR3 amino acids: CASSYTGTGGKLFF. Here the CDR3 DNA reads TGTGCCAGCAGTTACACCGGGACAGGGGGGAAACTGTTTTTT.

The chain has TRBV5-1 and TRBJ1-2; D remains ambiguous. V lost 0 bases to trimming and J lost 4 bases, with 7 bases between them. In germline, CDR1 is SGHRS, CDR2 YFSETQ. The CDR3 is made up of 13 amino acids. The CDR3 coding sequence is TGCGCCAGCAGCTTGGGCAGCTCCTATGGCTACACCTTC. Translation gives CASSLGSSYGYTF.